Listed below are T cell receptor beta chains from one sample, sequenced in a study of PD-1 blockade in classical Hodgkin lymphoma. The table came from immunoSEQ multiplex PCR; TCRdb's copy has only in-frame clones and leaves some out. The sample lists around 36,000 clones; 87% were seen once. The sequences come from peripheral blood mononuclear cells (PBMCs), collected at baseline. The receptors were gathered from a human donor with classical Hodgkin lymphoma. Both conserved end residues are part of each CDR3. The D gene is left open where the match is weak.

TRBV7-6,TRBD2,TRBJ2-1,TGTGCCAGCAGCTCCGGGACTAGCGGTACATATAACTATTTGGAGCAGTTCTTC,CASSSGTSGTYNYLEQFF
TRBV29-1,NA,TRBJ2-3,TGCAGCGTTGTGGCCCCTTTCACAGATACGCAGTATTTT,CSVVAPFTDTQYF
TRBV18,NA,TRBJ1-5,TGTGCCAGCTCACCGGATAGCAATCAGCCCCAGCATTTT,CASSPDSNQPQHF
TRBV21-1,NA,TRBJ2-1,TGTGCCAGCAGCCCACGTAATAGTTGCTCCAATGAGCAGTTCTTC,CASSPRNSCSNEQFF
TRBV7-6,NA,TRBJ2-3,TGTGCCAGCAGCCCCGCTTGGGGGGCAGATACGCAGTATTTT,CASSPAWGADTQYF
TRBV18,NA,TRBJ1-6,TGTGCCAGCTCACCAGGGACATATAATTCACCCCTCCACTTT,CASSPGTYNSPLHF
TRBV6-1,NA,TRBJ1-2,TGTGCCAGCAGTGACTTGACAGTCCTTAACTATGGCTACACCTTC,CASSDLTVLNYGYTF
TRBV10-3,NA,TRBJ2-3,TGTGCCATCAGTAGTATAGATACGCAGTATTTT,CAISSIDTQYF
TRBV5-1,NA,TRBJ1-3,TGCGCCAGCAGCTTGGAACAGGGCTCTGGAAACACCATATATTTT,CASSLEQGSGNTIYF
TRBV7-2,NA,TRBJ1-2,TGTGCCAGCAGCTTATCGGACAGCTTTTATGGCTACACCTTC,CASSLSDSFYGYTF